This is a list of T cell receptor beta chains from one sample in a study of T-cell memory formation after mild COVID-19. TCRdb re-analysed the 5' RACE reads in MiXCR, keeping a single row per CDR3 protein. The sample lists around 300,000 distinct CDR3 sequences, less than 9.5% occurring once. Sample: PBMCs or a T cell subset sorted from them (not recorded which). Source of these receptors: a man younger than 30 who had mild COVID-19 (a few samples of this study predate the infection). Cell type and time point are not known. The CDR3 runs from the conserved cysteine through the conserved F or W. Fields, in order: D gene, J gene, V gene, CDR3 length, clone size, CDR3 DNA, CDR3 protein. D genes are given only for firm matches. Rows may omit the clone size; those that give it use once, few, many or a size class.

. | TRBJ2-7 | TRBV4-3 | 16 | few | TGCGCCAGCAGCCAAGACCAAAGTCCGTCGGGCCTCGAGCAGTACTTC | CASSQDQSPSGLEQYF
. | TRBJ2-1 | TRBV7-9 | 13 | many | TGTGCCAGCAGCCCGGAACGGCTGGATGAGCAGTTCTTC | CASSPERLDEQFF
TRBD1 | TRBJ2-3 | TRBV20-1 | 13 | many | TGCAGTGCCCCGACAGGGGGCGCAGATACGCAGTATTTT | CSAPTGGADTQYF
. | TRBJ1-1 | TRBV7-2 | 14 | . | TGTGCCAGCAGCCCCACGTTTATCAACACTGAAGCTTTCTTT | CASSPTFINTEAFF
. | TRBJ2-7 | TRBV2 | 14 | few | TGTGCCAGCAAGACCGCGGTCCCTAGGGGCGAGCAGTACTTC | CASKTAVPRGEQYF
. | TRBJ1-1 | TRBV4-1 | 14 | . | TGCGCCAGCAGCCATCGGACAGCAAACACTGAAGCTTTCTTT | CASSHRTANTEAFF
TRBD2 | TRBJ2-1 | TRBV4-2 | 14 | . | TGTGCCAGCAGCCAAGATGTACTAGCGGGGAGGCAGTTCTTC | CASSQDVLAGRQFF
. | TRBJ2-1 | TRBV28 | 13 | few | TGTGCCAGCAAAGTTCAGGGCTACAATGAGCAGTTCTTC | CASKVQGYNEQFF
. | TRBJ2-1 | TRBV6-5 | 14 | few | TGTGCCAGCAGACCCCACCGACCCGACAATGAGCAGTTCTTC | CASRPHRPDNEQFF
. | TRBJ2-7 | TRBV6-6 | 16 | few | TGTGCCAGCAGTTACTCGGGTCCAGGGAGAGGCTACGAGCAGTACTTC | CASSYSGPGRGYEQYF
. | TRBJ2-5 | TRBV4-1 | 13 | . | TGCGCCAGCAGCCAAGGGGGTGGGGGGACCCAGTACTTC | CASSQGGGGTQYF
TRBD1 | TRBJ2-7 | TRBV5-1 | 16 | many | TGCGCCAGCAGCTTGGGGGGACAGGCCCGGTGGGACGAGCAGTACTTC | CASSLGGQARWDEQYF
. | TRBJ1-2 | TRBV6-2/TRBV6-3 | 14 | few | TGTGCCAGCATCTCCCGGGGCAGCTACTATGGCTACACCTTC | CASISRGSYYGYTF